The T cell receptor (beta chain) under discussion was sequenced for a study of T cells in Graves' hyperthyroidism and ophthalmopathy. Study background: The authors collected peripheral blood at initial diagnosis, before any treatment.

CDR3 size: 16 residues. Germline-derived CDR1 and CDR2 are MNHEY and SVGAGI. The V end was cut by 0 bases, the J end by 2 bases, with 11 bases between. Amplification yielded TCR beta CDR3 regions, with RNA transcripts as the source. TCR CDR3 underwent first-round RT-PCR with the HTBI primer set. TCRdb recomputed calls from the multiplex PCR reads with MiXCR, one row per CDR3 protein. The sample has approximately 600,000 distinct CDR3 sequences; roughly 20% are singletons. The J gene is TRBJ2-1, the V gene TRBV6-5, with D tentatively TRBD2 (5 bases). The receptor comes from a man aged 30 to 45 with Graves' ophthalmopathy. The sample comprised blood. The CDR3 reads CASSYSVGETYNEQFF. The CDR3 DNA is TGTGCCAGCAGTTACTCGGTCGGGGAGACCTACAATGAGCAGTTCTTC.